Each of the 3 T cell receptor beta chains below was sequenced from the same sample in a study of T cell responses to AZD1222 COVID-19 vaccine. Profiled with immunoSEQ multiplex PCR; TCRdb holds only in-frame clones, not every one. The profile covers about 150,000 clones, with around 84% appearing a single time and 4.1% taken by the ten largest. This sample comprised peripheral blood, obtained on day 0 of AZD1222 vaccination. All receptors come from an adult in good health.

J is TRBJ2-7 and V is TRBV9; D possibly uses TRBD1 or TRBD2 (5 bases each). Deletions cut 4 bases from V and 2 bases from J, with 13 bases between. From germline, CDR1 is SGDLS and CDR2 YYNGEE. This CDR3 is 14 amino acids long. For the CDR3, the DNA is TGTGCCAGCAGCTCCAGGGACGTACCCTACGAGCAGTACTTC. As protein: CASSSRDVPYEQYF.

This clone has just a few counts. The CDR3 spells CASSLGQDNSPLHF. CDR3 coding DNA: TGTGCCAGCAGTTTGGGACAGGATAATTCACCCCTCCACTTT. This chain uses TRBV6-6 with TRBJ1-6; 8 positions agree with TRBD1. CDR3 length: 14 amino acids. Germline V gene data show CDR1 as MNHNY and CDR2 as SVGAGI (reference sequence). V lost 4 bases, J lost 5 bases, and 1 base stayed unmatched.

The chain recombines TRBV5-1 with TRBJ1-6; TRBD1 is a possible D gene (5 bases). The CDR3 extends over 15 amino acids. Per the germline V gene, CDR1 is SGHRS and CDR2 is YFSETQ. V was shortened by 5 bases and J by 8 bases, with 17 bases between the two germline ends. Here the CDR3 DNA reads TGCGCCAGCAGTATTCAGGGCTTGAAGGATTCACCCCTCCACTTT. Amino acids: CASSIQGLKDSPLHF.